This TCR beta chain originates from a study of T-cell memory formation after mild COVID-19. Trimming took 7 bases from V and 0 from J, leaving 14 bases between them. The CDR3 totals 16 residues. Germline CDR1 KGHDR, CDR2 SFDVKD. Many counts were recorded for this clonotype. MiXCR was run by TCRdb on the 5' RACE reads, yielding one entry per CDR3 protein. This sample has about 560,000 distinct CDR3 sequences; more than 15% occur once, and the top ten carry approximately 12%. This sequence was found in an adult woman who had mild COVID-19 (a few samples of this study predate the infection). Cell type and time point are not known. The chain joins TRBV24-1 to TRBJ2-2; D might be TRBD1 (7 bases). The source material was PBMCs or a T cell subset sorted from them (not recorded which). The CDR3 region has the DNA TGTGCCACCAGAGCAGGCGGGACAGCGAACACCGGGGAGCTGTTTTTT. As protein: CATRAGGTANTGELFF.